This T cell receptor (beta chain) derives from a study of Graves' ophthalmopathy and Graves' hyperthyroidism. Study-wide findings and caveats: Sensitivity reached 85% to 90% and specificity approximately 81% for a 13-signature model separating ophthalmopathy from stable hyperthyroidism. The model predicted progression of ophthalmopathy with a sensitivity of 60% to 71%, and its specificity was under 75%.

This clonotype was counted between two and nine times. Its antigen is not identified. Germline values: CDR1 SGHRS, CDR2 YFSETQ. CDR3 length: 15 residues. V was shortened by 0 bases and J by 4 bases, with 13 bases between the two germline ends. Amplified material comprised TCR beta CDR3 regions derived from RNA transcripts. Amplification began with first-round RT-PCR using HTBI primers, then second-round multiplex PCR was performed. TCRdb redid the calling of the multiplex PCR reads with MiXCR, one entry per CDR3 protein. Of 650,000 to 900,000 distinct CDR3 sequences listed, roughly two fifths are singletons. PBMCs were obtained from roughly 9 ml of fresh peripheral blood.

Sequences were obtained from peripheral blood. The clonotype originates from an adult man with Graves' ophthalmopathy. This chain uses TRBV5-1 with TRBJ1-1, with D possibly being TRBD1 (6 bases). CDR3 DNA sequence: TGCGCCAGCAGCTTGGATCAGGGGCGGAGCACTGAAGCTTTCTTT. The encoded protein is CASSLDQGRSTEAFF.